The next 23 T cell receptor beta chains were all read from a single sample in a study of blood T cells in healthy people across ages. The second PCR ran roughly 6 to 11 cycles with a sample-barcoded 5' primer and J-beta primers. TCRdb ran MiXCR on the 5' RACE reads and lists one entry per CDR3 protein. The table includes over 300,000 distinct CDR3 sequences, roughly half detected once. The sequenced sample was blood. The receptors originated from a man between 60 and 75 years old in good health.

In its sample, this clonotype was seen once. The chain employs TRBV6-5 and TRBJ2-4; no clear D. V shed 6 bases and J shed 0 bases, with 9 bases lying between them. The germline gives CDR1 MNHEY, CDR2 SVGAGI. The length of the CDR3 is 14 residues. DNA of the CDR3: TGTGCCAGCAGGAGGCCTCTAGCCAAAAACATTCAGTACTTC. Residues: CASRRPLAKNIQYF.

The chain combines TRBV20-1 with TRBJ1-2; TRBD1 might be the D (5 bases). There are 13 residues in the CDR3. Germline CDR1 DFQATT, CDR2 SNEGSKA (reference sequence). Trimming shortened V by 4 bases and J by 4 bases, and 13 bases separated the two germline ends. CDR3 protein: CSATSGKSYGYTF. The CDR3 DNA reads TGCAGTGCTACCTCAGGGAAATCCTATGGCTACACCTTC.

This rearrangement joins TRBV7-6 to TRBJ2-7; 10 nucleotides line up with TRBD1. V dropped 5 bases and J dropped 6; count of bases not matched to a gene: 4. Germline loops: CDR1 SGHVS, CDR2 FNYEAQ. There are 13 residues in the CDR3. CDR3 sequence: CASSPTGGPEQYF. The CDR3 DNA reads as TGTGCCAGCAGCCCGACAGGGGGCCCCGAGCAGTACTTC.

CDR3 nucleotides: TGTGCCAGCAGTCCTCAGACAGGGCGATCGACCAACGTCCTGACTTTC. Its translation: CASSPQTGRSTNVLTF. The chain combines TRBV6-5 with TRBJ2-6, with TRBD1 matching 7 bases. V was clipped by 5 bases and J by 8 bases; unmatched bases: 12. The CDR3 is made up of 16 amino acids. CDR1 MNHEY and CDR2 SVGAGI come from the germline V gene.

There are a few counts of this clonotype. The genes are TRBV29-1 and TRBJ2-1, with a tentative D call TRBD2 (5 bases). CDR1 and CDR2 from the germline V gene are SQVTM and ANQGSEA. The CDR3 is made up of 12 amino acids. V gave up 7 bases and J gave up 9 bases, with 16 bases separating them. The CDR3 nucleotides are TGCAGCGGATGGGCCACTAGTGCTGAGCAGTTCTTC. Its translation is CSGWATSAEQFF.

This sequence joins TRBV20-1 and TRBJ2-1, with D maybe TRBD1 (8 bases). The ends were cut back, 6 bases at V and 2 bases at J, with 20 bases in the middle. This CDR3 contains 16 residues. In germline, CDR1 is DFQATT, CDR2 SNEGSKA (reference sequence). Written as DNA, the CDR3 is TGCAGTGCACCCACGAAAACAGGGGGGGCCTACAATGAGCAGTTCTTC. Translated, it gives CSAPTKTGGAYNEQFF.

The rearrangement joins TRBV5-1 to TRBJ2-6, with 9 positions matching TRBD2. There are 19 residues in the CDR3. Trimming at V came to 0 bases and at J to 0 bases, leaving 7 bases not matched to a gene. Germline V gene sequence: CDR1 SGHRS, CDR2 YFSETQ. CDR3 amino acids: CASSLVLAGSSSGANVLTF. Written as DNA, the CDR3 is TGCGCCAGCAGCTTGGTCCTAGCGGGATCAAGCTCTGGGGCCAACGTCCTGACTTTC.

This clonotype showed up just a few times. This CDR3 is CASSRQGTADTQYF. CDR3 DNA: TGCGCCAGCAGTAGACAGGGGACGGCAGATACGCAGTATTTT. The rearrangement links TRBV5-1 to TRBJ2-3; 8 nucleotides align to TRBD1. The CDR3 runs to 14 residues. Germline V gene lookup returns CDR1 SGHRS and CDR2 YFSETQ. V trimming: 5 bases; J trimming: 4 bases; junction bases outside the gene matches: 6.

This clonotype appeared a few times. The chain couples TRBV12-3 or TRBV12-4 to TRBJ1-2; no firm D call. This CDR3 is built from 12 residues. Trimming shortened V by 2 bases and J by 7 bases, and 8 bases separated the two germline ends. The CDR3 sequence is CASSLTVAGYTF. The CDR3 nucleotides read TGTGCCAGCAGTTTAACAGTTGCTGGCTACACCTTC.

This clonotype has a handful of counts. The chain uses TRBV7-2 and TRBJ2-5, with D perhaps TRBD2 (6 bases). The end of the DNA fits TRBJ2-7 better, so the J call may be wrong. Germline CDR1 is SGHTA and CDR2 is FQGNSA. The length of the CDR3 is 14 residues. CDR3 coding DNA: TGTGCCAGCAGCCCCATCGCGGGGATCAACGAGCAGTACTTC. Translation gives CASSPIAGINEQYF.

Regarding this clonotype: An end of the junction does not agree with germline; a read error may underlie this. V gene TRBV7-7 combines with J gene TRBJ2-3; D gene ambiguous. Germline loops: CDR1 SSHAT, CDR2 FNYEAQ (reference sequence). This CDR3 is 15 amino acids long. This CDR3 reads CASSPERVGTDTQYF. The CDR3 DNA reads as TGTGCTAGCAGCCCCGAAAGGGTCGGCACAGATACGCAGTATTTT. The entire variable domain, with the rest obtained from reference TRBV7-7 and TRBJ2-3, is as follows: GAGVSQSPRYKVTKRGQDVTLRCDPISSHATLYWYQQALGQGPEFLTYFNYEAQPDKSGLPSDRFSAERPEGSISTLTIQRTEQRDSAMYRCASSPERVGTDTQYFGPGTRLTVL.

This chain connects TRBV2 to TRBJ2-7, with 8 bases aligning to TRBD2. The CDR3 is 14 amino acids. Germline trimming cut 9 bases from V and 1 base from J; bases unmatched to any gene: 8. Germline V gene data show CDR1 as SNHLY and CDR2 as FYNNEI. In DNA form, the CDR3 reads TGTGCCAGGGGAAAGACGGGAGGGTCCTACGAGCAGTACTTC. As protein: CARGKTGGSYEQYF.

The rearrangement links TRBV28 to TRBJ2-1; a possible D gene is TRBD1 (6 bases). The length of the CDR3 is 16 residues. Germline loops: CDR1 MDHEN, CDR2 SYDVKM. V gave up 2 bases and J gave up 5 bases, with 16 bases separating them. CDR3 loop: CASSLHAGAPHNEQFF. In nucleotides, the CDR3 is TGTGCCAGCAGTTTACATGCAGGGGCTCCTCACAATGAGCAGTTCTTC.

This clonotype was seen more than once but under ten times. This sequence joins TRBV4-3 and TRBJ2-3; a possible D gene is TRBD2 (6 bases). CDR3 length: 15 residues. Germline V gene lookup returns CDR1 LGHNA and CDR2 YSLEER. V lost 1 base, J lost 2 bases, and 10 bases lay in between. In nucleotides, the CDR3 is TGCGCCAGCAGCCAAGGTGGCGGGGTCACAGATACGCAGTATTTT. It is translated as CASSQGGGVTDTQYF.

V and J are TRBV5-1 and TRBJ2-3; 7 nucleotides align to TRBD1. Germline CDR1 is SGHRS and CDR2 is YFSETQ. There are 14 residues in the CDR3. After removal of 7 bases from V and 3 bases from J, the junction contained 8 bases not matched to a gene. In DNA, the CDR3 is TGCGCCAGCCGGGGACAGACACGGACAGATACGCAGTATTTT. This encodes CASRGQTRTDTQYF. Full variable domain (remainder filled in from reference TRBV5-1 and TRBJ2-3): KAGVTQTPRYLIKTRGQQVTLSCSPISGHRSVSWYQQTPGQGLQFLFEYFSETQRNKGNFPGRFSGRQFSNSRSEMNVSTLELGDSALYLCASRGQTRTDTQYFGPGTRLTVL.

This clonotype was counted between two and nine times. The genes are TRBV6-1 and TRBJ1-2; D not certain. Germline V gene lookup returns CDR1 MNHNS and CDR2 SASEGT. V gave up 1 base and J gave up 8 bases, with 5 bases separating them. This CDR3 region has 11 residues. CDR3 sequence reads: CASSEVGGYTF. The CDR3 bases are TGTGCCAGCAGTGAAGTGGGAGGCTACACCTTC.

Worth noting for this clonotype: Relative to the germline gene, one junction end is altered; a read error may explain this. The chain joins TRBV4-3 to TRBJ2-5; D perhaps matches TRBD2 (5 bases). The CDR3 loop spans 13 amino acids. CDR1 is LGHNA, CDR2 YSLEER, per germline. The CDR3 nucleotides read TGCGCCAGCAGGGGTGACGGGGAAGAGGCCCAGTACTTC. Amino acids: CASRGDGEEAQYF.

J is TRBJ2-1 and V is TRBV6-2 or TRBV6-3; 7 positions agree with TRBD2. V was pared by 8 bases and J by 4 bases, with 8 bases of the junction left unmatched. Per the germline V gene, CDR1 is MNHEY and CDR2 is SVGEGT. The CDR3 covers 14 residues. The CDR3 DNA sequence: TGTGCCAGCCAAGAGCGGGAACATTACAATGAGCAGTTCTTC. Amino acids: CASQEREHYNEQFF.

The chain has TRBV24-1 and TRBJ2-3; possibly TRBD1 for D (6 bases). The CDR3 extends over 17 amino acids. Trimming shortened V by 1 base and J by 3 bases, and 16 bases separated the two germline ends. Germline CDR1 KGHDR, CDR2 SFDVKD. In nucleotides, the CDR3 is TGTGCCACCAGTGATTTCGGCGCCGGCAGGGGAACAGATACGCAGTATTTT. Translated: CATSDFGAGRGTDTQYF.

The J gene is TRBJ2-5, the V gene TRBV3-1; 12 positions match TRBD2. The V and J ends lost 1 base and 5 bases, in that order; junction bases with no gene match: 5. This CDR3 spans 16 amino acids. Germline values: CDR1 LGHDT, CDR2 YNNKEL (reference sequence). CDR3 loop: CASSQGLAGVGETQYF. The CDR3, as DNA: TGTGCCAGCAGCCAAGGACTAGCGGGAGTCGGGGAGACCCAGTACTTC.

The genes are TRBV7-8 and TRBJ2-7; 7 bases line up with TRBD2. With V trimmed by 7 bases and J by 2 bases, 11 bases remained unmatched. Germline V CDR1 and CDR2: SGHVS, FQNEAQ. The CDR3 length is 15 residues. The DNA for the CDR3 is TGTGCCAGCACCATCTTAGCGGGCCCGACCTACGAGCAGTACTTC. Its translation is CASTILAGPTYEQYF.

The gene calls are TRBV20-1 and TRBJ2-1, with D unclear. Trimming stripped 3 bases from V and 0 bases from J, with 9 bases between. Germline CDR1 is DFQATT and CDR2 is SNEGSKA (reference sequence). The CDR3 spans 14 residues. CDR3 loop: CSARRGSSYNEQFF. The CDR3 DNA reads TGCAGTGCTAGGCGCGGAAGCTCCTACAATGAGCAGTTCTTC.

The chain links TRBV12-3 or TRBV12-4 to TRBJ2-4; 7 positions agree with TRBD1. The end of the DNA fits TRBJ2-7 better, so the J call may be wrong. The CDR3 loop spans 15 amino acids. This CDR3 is CASSLADDGTVEQYF. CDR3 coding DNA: TGTGCCAGCAGTTTAGCGGACGACGGGACAGTCGAGCAGTACTTC.